The T cell receptor beta chain described here comes from a study of control samples from healthy donors and cancer patients. Profiling relied on immunoSEQ multiplex PCR, and the TCRdb table lists in-frame clones only, not all of them. The sample lists over 85,000 clones; 88% were seen once. Germline V gives CDR1 MNHEY, CDR2 SMNVEV (reference sequence). V lost 8 bases and J lost 3; bases outside the gene matches: 7. This CDR3 has 14 residues. The TCR was taken from a woman in her sixties or seventies with lung cancer. Sequences were obtained from PBMCs. The gene calls are TRBV27 and TRBJ2-3, with 8 bases fitting TRBD1. The CDR3 sequence is CASGKTGVTDTQYF. The CDR3 coding sequence is TGTGCCAGCGGGAAGACAGGGGTGACAGATACGCAGTATTTT.